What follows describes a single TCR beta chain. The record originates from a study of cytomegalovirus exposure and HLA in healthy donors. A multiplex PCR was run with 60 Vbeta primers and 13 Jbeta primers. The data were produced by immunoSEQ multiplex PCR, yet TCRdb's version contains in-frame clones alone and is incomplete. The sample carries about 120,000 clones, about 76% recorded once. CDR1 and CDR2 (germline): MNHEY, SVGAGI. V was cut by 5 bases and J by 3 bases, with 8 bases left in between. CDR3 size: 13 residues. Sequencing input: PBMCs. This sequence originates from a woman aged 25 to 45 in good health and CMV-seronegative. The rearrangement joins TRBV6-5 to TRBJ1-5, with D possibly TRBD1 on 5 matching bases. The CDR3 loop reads CASSEQANQPQHF. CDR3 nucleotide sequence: TGTGCCAGCAGTGAACAGGCCAATCAGCCCCAGCATTTT.